Below, 16 T cell receptor beta chains from the same sample are listed, as sequenced in a study of Graves' ophthalmopathy and Graves' hyperthyroidism. Using RNA transcripts, the TCR beta CDR3 regions were amplified. Second-round multiplex PCR followed a first-round RT-PCR using HTBI primers. From the multiplex PCR reads, TCRdb called clonotypes with MiXCR, one entry per CDR3 protein. Of about 39,000 distinct CDR3 sequences in the sample, approximately 55% were seen once. Sequences were obtained from peripheral blood. Every receptor here comes from an adult woman with stable Graves' hyperthyroidism.

This clonotype occurred a few times. The chain recombines TRBV29-1 with TRBJ2-7; 9 positions match TRBD2. Trimming at V came to 6 bases and at J to 5 bases, leaving 8 bases not matched to a gene. This CDR3 is built from 13 residues. CDR1 and CDR2 from the germline V gene are SQVTM and ANQGSEA. CDR3 DNA: TGCAGCGTCTTAGCGGGAGTCTATAACGAGCAGTACTTC. Protein: CSVLAGVYNEQYF.

This clonotype was detected only a few times. The CDR3 loop is CSARDFDRSTYEQYF. CDR3 nucleotides: TGCAGTGCTAGAGATTTTGACAGGTCCACCTACGAGCAGTACTTC. The chain links TRBV20-1 to TRBJ2-7, with D maybe TRBD1 (6 bases). The CDR3 consists of 15 residues. Trimming took 0 bases from V and 2 from J, leaving 14 bases between them. From germline, CDR1 is DFQATT and CDR2 SNEGSKA (reference sequence).

This clonotype is medium-sized in the sample. The rearrangement links TRBV10-2 to TRBJ2-6; D uncertain. Looked up from germline, CDR1 is WSHSY and CDR2 is SAAADI. The CDR3 consists of 13 residues. Deletions cut 9 bases from V and 4 bases from J, with 10 bases between. The CDR3 loop is CASNPAGANVLTF. The CDR3 nucleotides read TGCGCCAGTAATCCGGCCGGGGCCAACGTCCTGACTTTC.

V usage is TRBV4-1 and J usage is TRBJ2-7; 7 bases agree with TRBD1. With 4 bases clipped from V and 7 bases from J, the junction kept 16 bases outside the gene matches. The CDR3 has 16 residues. Per the germline V gene, CDR1 is MGHRA and CDR2 is YSYEKL. The CDR3: CASSRGSLQGPVEQYF. The CDR3 DNA reads TGCGCCAGCAGCCGCGGTAGCCTACAGGGGCCGGTGGAGCAGTACTTC.

At least ten counts were recorded for this clonotype. This sequence joins TRBV20-1 and TRBJ2-7, with 7 nucleotides matching TRBD1. This CDR3 spans 17 amino acids. The J segment lost 1 base and the V segment lost 0 bases, leaving 12 bases of the junction unmatched. Looked up from germline, CDR1 is DFQATT and CDR2 is SNEGSKA (reference sequence). The CDR3 reads CSAREVPGRGNSYEQYF. The DNA of the CDR3 is TGCAGTGCTAGAGAAGTGCCTGGCAGGGGGAATTCCTACGAGCAGTACTTC.

At least ten counts were recorded for this clonotype. A much larger clonotype is one base distant, so this may be a read error. The chain carries TRBV2 and TRBJ2-3; 12 bases agree with TRBD2. Germline V gene data show CDR1 as SNHLY and CDR2 as FYNNEI. The CDR3 runs to 15 residues. As DNA, the CDR3 is TGTGCCAGCAGTGCTAGCGGGAGGGCGACAGATGCGCAGTATTTT. Its protein is CASSASGRATDAQYF.

V is TRBV29-1 and J is TRBJ2-2, with TRBD2 matching 13 bases. V shed 8 bases and J 3 bases; nucleotides not matched to a gene: 9. Per germline, CDR1 SQVTM and CDR2 ANQGSEA. The CDR3 has 16 amino acids. CDR3 residues: CSTRTSGSADTGELFF. The CDR3 nucleotides read TGCAGCACACGGACTAGCGGGAGTGCGGACACCGGGGAGCTGTTTTTT.

The table lists this clonotype with many counts. The chain joins TRBV9 to TRBJ1-1; no firm D call. Trimming left V 0 bases short and J 4 bases short, with 7 bases between. The CDR3 runs to 13 residues. Looked up from germline, CDR1 is SGDLS and CDR2 is YYNGEE. The CDR3 nucleotides are TGTGCCAGCAGCGTAGGAGGGTCCACTGAAGCTTTCTTT. Translated: CASSVGGSTEAFF.

This chain joins TRBV25-1 and TRBJ1-6; 9 nucleotides align to TRBD1. Unmatched junction bases numbered 4, after V lost 4 bases and J lost 9 bases. Germline V CDR1 and CDR2: MGHDK, SYGVNS. CDR3 size: 14 residues. In DNA form, the CDR3 reads TGTGCCAGCAGTGGAAGGGACAGGGCTTCACCCCTCCACTTT. Its protein product is CASSGRDRASPLHF. Full variable domain (missing parts from reference TRBV25-1 and TRBJ1-6): EADIYQTPRYLVIGTGKKITLECSQTMGHDKMYWYQQDPGMELHLIHYSYGVNSTEKGDLSSESTVSRIRTEHFPLTLESARPSHTSQYLCASSGRDRASPLHFGNGTRLTVT.

The chain combines TRBV5-1 with TRBJ2-7; no clear D gene. The CDR3 runs to 11 residues. CDR1 is SGHRS and CDR2 is YFSETQ in the germline V gene. V lost 4 bases, J lost 1 base, and 3 bases lay in between. DNA for the CDR3: TGCGCCAGCAGCCATTCCTACGAGCAGTACTTC. Protein: CASSHSYEQYF.

In this sample, this clonotype turned up once. The chain has TRBV19 and TRBJ1-1; possibly TRBD1 for D (6 bases). V was pared by 5 bases and J by 5 bases, with 18 bases between. This CDR3 spans 15 amino acids. Per germline, CDR1 LNHDA and CDR2 SQIVND (reference sequence). The CDR3 region has the DNA TGTGCCAGTAGTGCCCGGCGGGGGCCGGGGACTGAAGCTTTCTTT. This gives the protein CASSARRGPGTEAFF.

The chain employs TRBV14 and TRBJ2-5; TRBD2 agrees at 14 bases. This CDR3 has 18 amino acids. Germline trimming cut 6 bases from V and 2 bases from J; bases unmatched to any gene: 11. In germline, CDR1 is SGHDN, CDR2 FVKESK. CDR3 protein: CASRERPTSGRGQETQYF. The CDR3 bases are TGTGCCAGCAGAGAAAGACCGACTAGCGGGAGGGGGCAAGAGACCCAGTACTTC.

J is TRBJ2-7 and V is TRBV5-1, with 8 bases identical to TRBD1. Germline V gene data show CDR1 as SGHRS and CDR2 as YFSETQ. The CDR3 contains 16 residues. V gave up 0 bases and J gave up 2 bases; unmatched junction bases: 7. In nucleotides, the CDR3 is TGCGCCAGCAGCTTGGAGGCAGGGGGCTACACCTACGAGCAGTACTTC. Translation gives CASSLEAGGYTYEQYF.

This clonotype appeared many times. V and J are TRBV5-1 and TRBJ2-7; D not certain. CDR1 and CDR2 from the germline V gene are SGHRS and YFSETQ. V lost 7 bases and J lost 5, with 7 bases in between. CDR3 length: 10 amino acids. The CDR3 is CASPRDEQYF. CDR3 sequence (DNA): TGCGCCAGCCCTCGGGACGAGCAGTACTTC.

This sequence joins TRBV7-6 and TRBJ2-2, with D tentatively TRBD2 (5 bases). The V end lost 2 bases, the J end lost 1 base, and 11 bases lay between the germline ends. The CDR3 spans 16 residues. Germline CDR1 SGHVS, CDR2 FNYEAQ. CDR3 sequence: CASSLMPAENTGELFF. Here the CDR3 DNA reads TGTGCCAGCAGCTTAATGCCAGCGGAGAACACCGGGGAGCTGTTTTTT. Full variable domain (rest looked up from reference TRBV7-6 and TRBJ2-2): GAGVSQSPRYKVTKRGQDVALRCDPISGHVSLYWYRQALGQGPEFLTYFNYEAQQDKSGLPNDRFSAERPEGSISTLTIQRTEQRDSAMYRCASSLMPAENTGELFFGEGSRLTVL.

Many counts were recorded for this clonotype. A clone one base away is much larger, so this may be a read error. V gene TRBV5-1 combines with J gene TRBJ2-7; D is ambiguous. CDR3 length: 12 amino acids. Germline values: CDR1 SGHRS, CDR2 YFSETQ. CDR3 region: CTSSLDAYEQYF. CDR3 DNA: TGCACCAGCAGCCTGGATGCCTACGAGCAGTACTTC.